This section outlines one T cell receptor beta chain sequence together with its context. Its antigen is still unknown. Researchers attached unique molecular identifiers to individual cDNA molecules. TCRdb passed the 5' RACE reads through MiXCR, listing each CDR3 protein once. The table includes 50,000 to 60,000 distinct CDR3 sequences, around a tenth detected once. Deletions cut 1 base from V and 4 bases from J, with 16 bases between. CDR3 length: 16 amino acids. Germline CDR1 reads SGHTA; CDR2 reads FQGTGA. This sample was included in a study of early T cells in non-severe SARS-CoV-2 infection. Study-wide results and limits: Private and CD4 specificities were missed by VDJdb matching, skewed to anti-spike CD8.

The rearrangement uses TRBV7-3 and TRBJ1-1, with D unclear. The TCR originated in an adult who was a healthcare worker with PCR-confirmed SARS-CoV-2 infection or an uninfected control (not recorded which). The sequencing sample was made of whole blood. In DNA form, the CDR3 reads TGTGCCAGCAGCTTAAGAGGGCAGGAACCAGGCACTGAAGCTTTCTTT. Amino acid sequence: CASSLRGQEPGTEAFF.